What follows are 16 T cell receptor beta chains derived from one specimen sequenced in a study of blood T cell repertoires in COVID-19. The table came from immunoSEQ multiplex PCR; TCRdb's copy has only in-frame clones and leaves some out. Found here are 170,000 or so clones, roughly 86% of them singletons; the top ten hold roughly 7%. Sequencing was done on a sample of peripheral blood. Receptors were obtained from a man aged 45-65 years with active or convalescent COVID-19.

V and J are TRBV5-1 and TRBJ1-1, with D tentatively TRBD1 (5 bases). This CDR3 is 13 amino acids long. With 5 bases removed from V and 2 bases from J, the gap between germline ends came to 10 bases. The germline CDR1 and CDR2 sequences are SGHRS and YFSETQ. CDR3 protein: CASRVDRNTEAFF. The CDR3, as DNA: TGCGCCAGCAGGGTAGACAGAAACACTGAAGCTTTCTTT. Looking up the rest from reference TRBV5-1 and TRBJ1-1 gives the full variable domain: KAGVTQTPRYLIKTRGQQVTLSCSPISGHRSVSWYQQTPGQGLQFLFEYFSETQRNKGNFPGRFSGRQFSNSRSEMNVSTLELGDSALYLCASRVDRNTEAFFGQGTRLTVV.

V gene TRBV6-2 or TRBV6-3 combines with J gene TRBJ1-5; D ambiguous. CDR3 length: 16 residues. Germline CDR1 and CDR2: MNHEY and SVGEGT. V was pared by 6 bases and J by 0 bases, with 15 bases between. CDR3 in amino acids: CASSRGLSHSNQPQHF. The CDR3 region has the DNA TGTGCCAGCAGCCGCGGACTAAGTCATAGCAATCAGCCCCAGCATTTT.

The DNA of the CDR3 is TGCGCCAGCAGCTTCGGACAGGCAGATACGCAGTATTTT. This translates into CASSFGQADTQYF. The chain recombines TRBV5-1 with TRBJ2-3; 7 bases are a match to TRBD1. J was trimmed by 4 bases and V by 2 bases; bases with no gene match: 1. The germline gives CDR1 SGHRS, CDR2 YFSETQ. The CDR3 consists of 13 residues.

The table lists this clone with many counts. The rearrangement uses TRBV27 and TRBJ1-2; the D gene is possibly TRBD1 (5 bases). The CDR3 contains 13 residues. The germline V gene encodes CDR1 MNHEY and CDR2 SMNVEV (reference sequence). Trimming took off 3 bases at V and 6 bases at J, with 11 bases between the two ends. This CDR3 is CASSFQGHDGYTF. The DNA for the CDR3 is TGTGCCAGCAGTTTTCAGGGCCACGATGGCTACACCTTC.

The chain combines TRBV6-4 with TRBJ1-6, with D uncertain. CDR1 is MRHNA and CDR2 is SNTAGT in the germline V gene. Trimming shortened V by 3 bases and J by 7 bases, and 7 bases separated the two germline ends. The CDR3 has 13 residues. The CDR3 sequence is CASSEVENSPLHF. The CDR3 nucleotides are TGTGCCAGCAGTGAGGTAGAAAATTCACCCCTCCACTTT.

The chain has TRBV12-3 or TRBV12-4 and TRBJ1-3, with unresolved D. V was cut by 7 bases and J by 0 bases, with 7 bases left in between. This CDR3 contains 13 residues. The chain's CDR3 is CASTTPSGNTIYF. CDR3 bases: TGTGCCAGCACCACTCCCTCTGGAAACACCATATATTTT.

V usage is TRBV5-5 and J usage is TRBJ1-2; maybe TRBD1 (5 bases). The CDR3 contains 15 residues. V lost 5 bases to trimming and J lost 4 bases, with 18 bases between them. Germline V gene lookup returns CDR1 SGHKS and CDR2 YYEKEE (reference sequence). The CDR3 sequence: CASSLSGGRGYGYTF. CDR3 sequence (DNA): TGTGCCAGCAGTCTATCGGGGGGTAGAGGCTATGGCTACACCTTC.

This clone was seen only once. The V call is TRBV5-4, the J call TRBJ1-2, with TRBD1 as a possible D gene (6 bases). Germline CDR1 SGHNT, CDR2 YYREEE (reference sequence). Between the trimmed V and J ends, which lost 4 bases and 3 bases, there was a span of 13 bases. The CDR3 has 14 residues. The CDR3 loop reads CASSPGQKYYGYTF. CDR3 nucleotide sequence: TGTGCCAGCAGCCCAGGACAGAAATACTATGGCTACACCTTC.

The chain couples TRBV29-1 to TRBJ2-7; 10 nucleotides line up with TRBD2. The V gene's germline CDR1 is SQVTM and CDR2 ANQGSEA. The CDR3 totals 12 residues. Losses at the gene ends were 3 bases for V and 11 bases for J; bases not matched to a gene: 7. CDR3 nucleotide sequence: TGCAGCGTTGAGGTAGCGGGGGGTTTTGAGTACTTC. Translating it yields CSVEVAGGFEYF.

This clone was observed a few times. The CDR3 spells CASSYLSRDYEQYF. The CDR3 DNA is TGTGCCAGCAGTTACCTCTCTCGGGATTACGAGCAGTACTTC. The chain recombines TRBV6-6 with TRBJ2-7; a possible D gene is TRBD2 (5 bases). The germline gives CDR1 MNHNY, CDR2 SVGAGI (reference sequence). Trimming stripped 2 bases from V and 4 bases from J, with 12 bases between. This CDR3 has 14 residues.

The chain uses TRBV15 and TRBJ2-3, with D possibly being TRBD2 (5 bases). The CDR3 length is 16 residues. The germline V gene encodes CDR1 LNHNV and CDR2 YYDKDF (reference sequence). V was pared by 1 base and J by 4 bases, with 15 bases between. The CDR3, as DNA: TGTGCCACCAGCAGAGCTCGGGATGTAGGTGCAGATACGCAGTATTTT. It yields the protein CATSRARDVGADTQYF. The whole variable domain, filled in from reference TRBV15 and TRBJ2-3, reads DAMVIQNPRYQVTQFGKPVTLSCSQTLNHNVMYWYQQKSSQAPKLLFHYYDKDFNNEADTPDNFQSRRPNTSFCFLDIRSPGLGDTAMYLCATSRARDVGADTQYFGPGTRLTVL.

This chain joins TRBV27 and TRBJ2-3, with TRBD1 matching over 8 bases. CDR3 size: 15 residues. Germline CDR1 reads MNHEY; CDR2 reads SMNVEV (reference sequence). J gave up 4 bases and V 3 bases, and 6 bases lay outside the gene matches. The CDR3 region is CASSFGRGRADTQYF. The CDR3 DNA follows: TGTGCCAGCAGTTTCGGCAGGGGGCGCGCAGATACGCAGTATTTT.

J is TRBJ1-1 and V is TRBV19; D perhaps matches TRBD1 (6 bases). The CDR3 extends over 13 amino acids. Trimming removed 4 bases from V and 2 bases from J, with 8 bases in between. Germline CDR1 LNHDA, CDR2 SQIVND (reference sequence). As DNA, the CDR3 is TGTGCCAGTAGTAAACAGGGAAACACTGAAGCTTTCTTT. Residues: CASSKQGNTEAFF.

The CDR3 sequence: CAISGDRRTQETQYF. The CDR3 nucleotides read TGTGCCATCAGTGGGGACAGGAGGACTCAAGAGACCCAGTACTTC. This sequence joins TRBV10-3 and TRBJ2-5, with 8 bases that match TRBD1. The V gene end was trimmed by 4 bases and the J gene end by 2 bases; junction bases not matched to a gene: 6. The germline V gene has CDR1 ENHRY and CDR2 SYGVKD. The CDR3 covers 15 residues.

The V and J genes are TRBV27 and TRBJ2-3; D gene ambiguous. Germline V gives CDR1 MNHEY, CDR2 SMNVEV (reference sequence). There are 14 residues in the CDR3. V gave up 5 bases and J gave up 0 bases, with 9 bases separating them. CDR3 loop: CASSVLSSTDTQYF. Written as DNA, the CDR3 is TGTGCCAGCAGTGTCCTGTCTAGCACAGATACGCAGTATTTT.

The rearrangement uses TRBV25-1 and TRBJ1-1; 7 bases line up with TRBD1. V gave up 3 bases and J gave up 5 bases; unmatched junction bases: 6. The germline gives CDR1 MGHDK, CDR2 SYGVNS. The CDR3 is 14 amino acids. CDR3 coding DNA: TGTGCCAGCAGTGATTGGGACAGCGGAACTGAAGCTTTCTTT. As protein: CASSDWDSGTEAFF.